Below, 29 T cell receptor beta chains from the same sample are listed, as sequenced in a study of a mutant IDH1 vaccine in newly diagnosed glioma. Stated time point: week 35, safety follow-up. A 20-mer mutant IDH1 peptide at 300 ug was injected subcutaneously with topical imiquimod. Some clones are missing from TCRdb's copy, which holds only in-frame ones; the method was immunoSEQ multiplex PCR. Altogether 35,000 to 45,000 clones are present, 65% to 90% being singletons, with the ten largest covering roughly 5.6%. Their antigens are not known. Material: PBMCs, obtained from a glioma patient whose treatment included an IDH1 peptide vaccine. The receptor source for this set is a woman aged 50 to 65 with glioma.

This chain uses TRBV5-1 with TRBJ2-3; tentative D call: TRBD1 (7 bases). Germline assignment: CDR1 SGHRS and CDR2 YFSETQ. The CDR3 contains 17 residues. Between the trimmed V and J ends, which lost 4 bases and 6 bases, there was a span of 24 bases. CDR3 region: CASSRRERDRYPDTQYF. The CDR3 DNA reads TGCGCCAGCAGCAGGCGGGAACGGGACAGATACCCGGATACGCAGTATTTT.

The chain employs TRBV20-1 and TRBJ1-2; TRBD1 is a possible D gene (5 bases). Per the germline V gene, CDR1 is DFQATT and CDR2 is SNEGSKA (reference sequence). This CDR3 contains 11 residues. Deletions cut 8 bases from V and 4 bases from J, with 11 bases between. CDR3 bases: TGCAGTACGGGGGGGGGCTATGGCTACACCTTC. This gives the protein CSTGGGYGYTF.

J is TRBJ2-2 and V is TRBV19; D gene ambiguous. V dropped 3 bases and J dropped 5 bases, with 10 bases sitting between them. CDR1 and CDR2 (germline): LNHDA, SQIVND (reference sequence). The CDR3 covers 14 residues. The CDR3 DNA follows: TGTGCCAGTAGTATCGTCCCCAGAACCGGGGAGCTGTTTTTT. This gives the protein CASSIVPRTGELFF.

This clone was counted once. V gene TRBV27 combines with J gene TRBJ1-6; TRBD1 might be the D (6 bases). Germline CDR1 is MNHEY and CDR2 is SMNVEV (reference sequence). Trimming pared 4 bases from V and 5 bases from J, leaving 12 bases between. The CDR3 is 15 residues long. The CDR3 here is CASSWSGANNSPLHF. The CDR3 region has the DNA TGTGCCAGCAGTTGGTCAGGGGCGAATAATTCACCCCTCCACTTT.

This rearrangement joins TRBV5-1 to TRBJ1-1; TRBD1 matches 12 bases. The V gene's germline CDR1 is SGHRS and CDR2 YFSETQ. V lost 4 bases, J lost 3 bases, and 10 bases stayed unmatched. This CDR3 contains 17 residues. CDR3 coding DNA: TGCGCCAGCAGCAGGGAGGGACAGGGGGCGCCTTACACTGAAGCTTTCTTT. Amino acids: CASSREGQGAPYTEAFF. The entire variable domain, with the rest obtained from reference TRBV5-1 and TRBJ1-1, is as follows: KAGVTQTPRYLIKTRGQQVTLSCSPISGHRSVSWYQQTPGQGLQFLFEYFSETQRNKGNFPGRFSGRQFSNSRSEMNVSTLELGDSALYLCASSREGQGAPYTEAFFGQGTRLTVV.

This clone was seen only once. The CDR3 loop is CASRGDRGQMVGYTF. CDR3 DNA sequence: TGTGCCAGTAGGGGCGACAGGGGGCAAATGGTCGGCTACACCTTC. The V and J genes are TRBV19 and TRBJ1-2; TRBD1 matches 10 bases. Trimming cost V 6 bases and J 8 bases; bases outside gene matches: 12. The CDR3 length is 15 residues. The V gene's germline CDR1 is LNHDA and CDR2 SQIVND (reference sequence).

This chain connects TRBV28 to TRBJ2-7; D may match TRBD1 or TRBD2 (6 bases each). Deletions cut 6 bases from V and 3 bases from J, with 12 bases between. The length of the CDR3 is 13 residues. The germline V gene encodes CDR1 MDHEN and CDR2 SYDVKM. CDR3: CASRRDIGYEQYF. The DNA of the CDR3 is TGTGCCAGCAGGCGGGACATAGGCTACGAGCAGTACTTC.

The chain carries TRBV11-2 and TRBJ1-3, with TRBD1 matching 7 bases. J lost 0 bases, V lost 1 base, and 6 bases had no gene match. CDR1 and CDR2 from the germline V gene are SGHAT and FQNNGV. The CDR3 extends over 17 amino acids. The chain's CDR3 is CASSLVFPGGSGNTIYF. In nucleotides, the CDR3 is TGTGCCAGCAGCTTAGTATTCCCAGGGGGCTCTGGAAACACCATATATTTT.

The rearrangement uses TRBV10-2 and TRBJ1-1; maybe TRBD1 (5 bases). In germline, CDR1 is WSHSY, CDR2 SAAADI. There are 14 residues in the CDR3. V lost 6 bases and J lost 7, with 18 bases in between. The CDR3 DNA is TGCGCCAGCAGCTCTGGGACGTCGGGCGGTGAAGCTTTCTTT. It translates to CASSSGTSGGEAFF.

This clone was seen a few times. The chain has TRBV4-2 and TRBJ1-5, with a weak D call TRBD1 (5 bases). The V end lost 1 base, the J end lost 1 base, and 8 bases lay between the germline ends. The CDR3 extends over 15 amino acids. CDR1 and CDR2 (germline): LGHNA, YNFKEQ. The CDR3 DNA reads TGTGCCAGCAGCCAAGGGGGGGGGAGCAATCAGCCCCAGCATTTT. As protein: CASSQGGGSNQPQHF.

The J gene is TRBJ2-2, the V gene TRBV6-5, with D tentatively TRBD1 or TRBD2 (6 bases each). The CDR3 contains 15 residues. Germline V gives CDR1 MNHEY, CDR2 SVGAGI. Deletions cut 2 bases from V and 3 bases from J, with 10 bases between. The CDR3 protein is CASSYQGGHTGELFF. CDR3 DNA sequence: TGTGCCAGCAGTTACCAAGGGGGGCACACCGGGGAGCTGTTTTTT.

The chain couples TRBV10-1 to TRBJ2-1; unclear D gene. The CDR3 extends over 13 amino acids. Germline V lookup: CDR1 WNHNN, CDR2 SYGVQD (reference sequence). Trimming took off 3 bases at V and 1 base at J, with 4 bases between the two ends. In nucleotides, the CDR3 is TGCGCCAGCAGTGATGCATCCTACAATGAGCAGTTCTTC. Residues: CASSDASYNEQFF.

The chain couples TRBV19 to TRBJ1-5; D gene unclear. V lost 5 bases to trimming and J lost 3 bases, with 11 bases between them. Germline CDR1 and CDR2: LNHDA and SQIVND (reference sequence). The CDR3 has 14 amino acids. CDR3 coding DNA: TGTGCCAGTAGTGTGGGTAATTTCAATCAGCCCCAGCATTTT. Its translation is CASSVGNFNQPQHF.

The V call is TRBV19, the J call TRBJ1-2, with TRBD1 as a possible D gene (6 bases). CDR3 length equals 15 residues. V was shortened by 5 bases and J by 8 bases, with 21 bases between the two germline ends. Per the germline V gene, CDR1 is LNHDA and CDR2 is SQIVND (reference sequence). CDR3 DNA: TGTGCCAGTAGTCCCCAAGGGGGGGGTGTAGGCGGCTACACCTTC. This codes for CASSPQGGGVGGYTF.

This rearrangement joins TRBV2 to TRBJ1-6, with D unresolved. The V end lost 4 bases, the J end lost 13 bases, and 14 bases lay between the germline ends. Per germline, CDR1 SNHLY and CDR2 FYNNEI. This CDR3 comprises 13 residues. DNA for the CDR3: TGTGCCAGCAGTGTAATGGCAGGTGCTCCCCTCCACTTT. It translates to CASSVMAGAPLHF.

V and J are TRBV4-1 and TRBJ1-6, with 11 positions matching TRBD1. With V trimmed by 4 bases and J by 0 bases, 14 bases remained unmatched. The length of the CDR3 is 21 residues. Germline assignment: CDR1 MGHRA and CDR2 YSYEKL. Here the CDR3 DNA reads TGCGCCAGCAGCCGAGTGTCCGGGACAGGGGGACGCTACTCCTATAATTCACCCCTCCACTTT. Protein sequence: CASSRVSGTGGRYSYNSPLHF.

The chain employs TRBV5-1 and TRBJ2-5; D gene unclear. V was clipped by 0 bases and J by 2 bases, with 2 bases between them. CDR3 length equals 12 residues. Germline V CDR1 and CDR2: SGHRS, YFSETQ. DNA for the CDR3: TGCGCCAGCAGCTTGGGACAAGAGACCCAGTACTTC. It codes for CASSLGQETQYF. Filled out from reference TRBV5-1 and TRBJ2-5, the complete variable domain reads KAGVTQTPRYLIKTRGQQVTLSCSPISGHRSVSWYQQTPGQGLQFLFEYFSETQRNKGNFPGRFSGRQFSNSRSEMNVSTLELGDSALYLCASSLGQETQYFGPGTRLLVL.

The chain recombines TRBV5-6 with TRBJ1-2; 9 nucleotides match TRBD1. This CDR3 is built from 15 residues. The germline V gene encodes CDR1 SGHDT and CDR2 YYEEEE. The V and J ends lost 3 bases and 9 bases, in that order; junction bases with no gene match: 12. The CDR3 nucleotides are TGTGCCAGCAGCTCCTGGGACAGGGAAGAGAGTCGCTACACCTTC. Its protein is CASSSWDREESRYTF.

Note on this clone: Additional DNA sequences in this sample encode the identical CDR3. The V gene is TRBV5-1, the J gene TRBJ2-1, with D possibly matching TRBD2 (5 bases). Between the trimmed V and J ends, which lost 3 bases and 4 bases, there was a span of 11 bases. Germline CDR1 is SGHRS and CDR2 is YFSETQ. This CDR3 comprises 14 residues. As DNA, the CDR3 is TGCGCCAGCAGCTCGGCGGGTGGTTACAATGAGCAGTTCTTC. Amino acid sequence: CASSSAGGYNEQFF.

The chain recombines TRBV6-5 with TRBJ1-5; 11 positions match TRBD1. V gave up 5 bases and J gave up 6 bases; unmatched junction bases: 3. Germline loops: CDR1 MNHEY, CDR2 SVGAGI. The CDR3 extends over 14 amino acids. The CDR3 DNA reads TGTGCCAGCAGTGATGGGACAGGGGGTCAGCCCCAGCATTTT. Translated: CASSDGTGGQPQHF.

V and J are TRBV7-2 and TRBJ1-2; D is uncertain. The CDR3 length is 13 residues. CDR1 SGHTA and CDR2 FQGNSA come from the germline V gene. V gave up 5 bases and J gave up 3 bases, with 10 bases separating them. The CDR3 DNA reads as TGTGCCAGCAGCCGTCCGGGAGACTATGGCTACACCTTC. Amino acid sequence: CASSRPGDYGYTF.

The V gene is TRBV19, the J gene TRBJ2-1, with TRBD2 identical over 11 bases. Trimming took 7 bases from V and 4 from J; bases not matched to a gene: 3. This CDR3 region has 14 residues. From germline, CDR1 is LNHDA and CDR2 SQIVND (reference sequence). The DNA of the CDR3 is TGTGCCAGTACCCCTAGCGGGGGGTACAATGAGCAGTTCTTC. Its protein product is CASTPSGGYNEQFF.

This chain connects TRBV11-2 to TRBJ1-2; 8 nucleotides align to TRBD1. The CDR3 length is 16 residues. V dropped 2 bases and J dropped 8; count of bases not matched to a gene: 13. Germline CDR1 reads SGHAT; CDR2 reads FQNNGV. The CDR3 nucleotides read TGTGCCAGCAGCTTACAGGGGGCGAAATCGATCCGAGGCTACACCTTC. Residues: CASSLQGAKSIRGYTF.

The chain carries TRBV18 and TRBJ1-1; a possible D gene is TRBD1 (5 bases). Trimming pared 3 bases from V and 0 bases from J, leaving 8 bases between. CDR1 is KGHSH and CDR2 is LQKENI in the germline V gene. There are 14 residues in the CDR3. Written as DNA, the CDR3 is TGTGCCAGCTCACCGGGACTGGTGAACACTGAAGCTTTCTTT. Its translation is CASSPGLVNTEAFF.

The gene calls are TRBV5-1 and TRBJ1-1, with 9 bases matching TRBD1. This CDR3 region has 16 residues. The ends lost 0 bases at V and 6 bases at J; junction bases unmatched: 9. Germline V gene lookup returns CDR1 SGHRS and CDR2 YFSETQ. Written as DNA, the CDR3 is TGCGCCAGCAGCTTGGCCTCCGACAGGGGGTTGGCTGAAGCTTTCTTT. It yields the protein CASSLASDRGLAEAFF.

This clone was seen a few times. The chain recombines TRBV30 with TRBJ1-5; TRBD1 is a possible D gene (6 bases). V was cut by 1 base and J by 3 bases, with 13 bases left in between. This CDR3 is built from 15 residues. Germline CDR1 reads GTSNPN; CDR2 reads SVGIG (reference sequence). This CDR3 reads CAWSEPDSSNQPQHF. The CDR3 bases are TGTGCCTGGAGTGAACCGGACAGTTCCAATCAGCCCCAGCATTTT.

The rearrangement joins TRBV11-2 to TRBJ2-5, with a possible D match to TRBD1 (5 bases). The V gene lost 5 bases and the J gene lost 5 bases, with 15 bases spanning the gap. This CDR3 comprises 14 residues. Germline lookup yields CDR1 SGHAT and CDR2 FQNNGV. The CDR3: CASSGTTVWETQYF. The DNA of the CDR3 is TGTGCCAGCAGCGGAACGACAGTCTGGGAGACCCAGTACTTC.

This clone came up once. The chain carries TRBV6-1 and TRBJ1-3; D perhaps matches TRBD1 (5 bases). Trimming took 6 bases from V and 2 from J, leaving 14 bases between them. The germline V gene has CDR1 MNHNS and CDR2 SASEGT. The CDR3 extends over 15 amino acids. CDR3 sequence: CASSLHRNPGNTIYF. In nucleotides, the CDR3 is TGTGCCAGCAGCCTCCACAGGAACCCTGGAAACACCATATATTTT.

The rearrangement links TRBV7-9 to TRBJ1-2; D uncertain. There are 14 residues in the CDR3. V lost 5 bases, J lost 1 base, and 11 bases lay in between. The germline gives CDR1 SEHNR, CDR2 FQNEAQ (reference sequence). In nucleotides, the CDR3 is TGTGCCAGCAGCCATCGTCCAGTTAACTATGGCTACACCTTC. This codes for CASSHRPVNYGYTF.